This T cell receptor (beta chain) was retrieved from a study of blood T cell repertoires in COVID-19 (dated by TCRdb to 2020 to 2021). About the investigation overall: The collaborator samples originated in the United States, Italy and Spain and spanned the acute and convalescent phases of COVID-19. The prospective study material was composed of cDNA or gDNA derived from T cells, B-cell-depleted T cells, or PBMCs. Deeply sampled blood TCRbeta repertoires from subjects exposed to, actively infected with, or recovered from COVID-19 were included in the dataset. The repertoires were released in a freely available public database meant as a resource for research on the immune response to SARS-CoV-2. The samples were drawn from two sources: the first 160 participants of the ongoing ImmuneRACE study, and over 950 subjects contributed by 6 global collaborators. A de-identified subject ID, COVID-19 status, age in years and sex were almost always included in the sample metadata. Where available, HLA class I and class II types were taken from metadata supplied by the sample provider and were not determined by assay-based typing. Points the paper makes about the study in general: The amount of clinical and demographic metadata varied by source and participant and was provided uncurated.

One collaborating source in Seattle enrolled patients during active infection and followed them longitudinally through the course of disease. Each collaborating institution followed its own protocols to collect whole blood in K2EDTA tubes. For TCRbeta analysis, collaborators shipped samples as frozen whole blood, isolated PBMCs, or DNA extracted from either of those sample types. TCRbeta CDR3 regions were amplified from genomic DNA by means of the immunoSEQ Assay, a bias-controlled multiplex PCR. The authors' analysis ran thus. The number of nucleated cells in each sample was estimated by amplification of reference gene primers within the assay. To quantify the absolute abundance of each unique TCRbeta CDR3 rearrangement, sequence reads were collapsed and filtered. For each sample, productive Simpson clonality was calculated by taking the square root of Simpson's diversity index across productive rearrangements. The source is immuneACCESS, and TCRdb retained only in-frame sequences with V and J called. Part of the clones is not carried over; for the studies checked, unresolved V genes explain less than half of this, and the remainder is unexplained. D and trimming were read from the DNA, whereas the V and J calls and clone size are those reported in that table. The sample yields roughly 160,000 clones; more than 75% were counted once. The ten largest clones represent almost 5% of the sample.

About this clone itself: The antigen it recognizes is unknown. Base qualities are not provided; no much larger clone lies one nucleotide away.

From the cysteine through the phenylalanine, the CDR3 covers 16 amino acids. Here the CDR3 DNA is all that survives: 48 bases in frame from base 1. From the germline V gene, CDR1 is SGDLS and CDR2 is YYNGEE. Germline trimming amounts to 3 bases on V and 3 bases on J, with 12 as the count of junction bases outside the gene matches. Material: peripheral blood. The V and J segments used are TRBV9 and TRBJ2-7; the junction holds 7 bases that match TRBD2. The receptor comes from a man aged 18 to 29 with COVID-19, enrolled during active disease. The sequence in DNA is TGTGCCAGCAGCGCGGGGGGACTAAGTACAATCTACGAGCAGTACTTC. Its protein product is CASSAGGLSTIYEQYF. The entire variable domain, with the stretches around the CDR3 drawn from the reference TRBV9 and TRBJ2-7 proteins, is DSGVTQTPKHLITATGQRVTLRCSPRSGDLSVYWYQQSLDQGLQFLIQYYNGEERAKGNILERFSAQQFPDLHSELNLSSLELGDSALYFCASSAGGLSTIYEQYFGPGTRLTVT.